This record looks at one TCR beta chain sequence and its context. These data originate in a study of cytomegalovirus exposure and HLA in healthy donors. The PCR made use of 60 Vbeta and 13 Jbeta primers. Assay used: immunoSEQ multiplex PCR; TCRdb lists only in-frame clones, some missing. The sample records more than 75,000 clones, around 79% being singletons. Trimming took 3 bases from V and 2 from J, leaving 14 bases between them. This CDR3 spans 15 amino acids. Germline values: CDR1 MNHNS, CDR2 SASEGT. The sample comprised PBMCs. This clonotype originated in a woman aged 40 to 50 in good health and CMV-seropositive. V usage is TRBV6-1 and J usage is TRBJ2-7, with D maybe TRBD2 (6 bases). The CDR3 region has the DNA TGTGCCAGCAGTGATCGGGGGTCCCCTACCTACGAGCAGTACTTC. This codes for CASSDRGSPTYEQYF.